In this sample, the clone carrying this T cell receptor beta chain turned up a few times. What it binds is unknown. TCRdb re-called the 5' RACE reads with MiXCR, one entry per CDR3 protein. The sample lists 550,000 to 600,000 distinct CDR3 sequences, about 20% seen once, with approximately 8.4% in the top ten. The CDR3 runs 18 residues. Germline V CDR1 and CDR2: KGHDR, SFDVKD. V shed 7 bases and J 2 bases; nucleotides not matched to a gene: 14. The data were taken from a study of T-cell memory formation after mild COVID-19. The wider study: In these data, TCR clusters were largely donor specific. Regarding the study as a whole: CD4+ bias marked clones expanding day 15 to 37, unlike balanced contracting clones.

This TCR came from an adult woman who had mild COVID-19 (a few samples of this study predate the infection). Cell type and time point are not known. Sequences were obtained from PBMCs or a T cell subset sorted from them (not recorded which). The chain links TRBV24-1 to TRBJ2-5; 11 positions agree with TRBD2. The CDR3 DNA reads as TGTGCCACCAGCTACGGTTATAGGACTAGCGGGTTTCAAGAGACCCAGTACTTC. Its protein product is CATSYGYRTSGFQETQYF.